This TCR beta chain appears in the sequencing data of a study of shared T cell receptors in the human thymus. The V end lost 8 bases, the J end lost 8 bases, and 18 bases lay between the germline ends. CDR3 size: 13 residues. The germline V gene has CDR1 SGHTA and CDR2 FQGNSA. This clone showed up just a few times. Some clones are missing from TCRdb's copy, which holds only in-frame ones; the method was immunoSEQ multiplex PCR. The repertoire holds 720,000 or so clones, with approximately 83% as singletons. A further study also used this sample, focusing on human thymus T cells.

Sequencing was carried out using thymocytes. The sequence was obtained from a girl under two years old with a congenital heart defect. The rearrangement joins TRBV7-2 to TRBJ1-2; D possibly corresponds to TRBD1 (6 bases). The CDR3 DNA sequence: TGTGCCAGCGCAAAGTGGGGGCAGGGAGGCTACACCTTC. Protein sequence: CASAKWGQGGYTF.